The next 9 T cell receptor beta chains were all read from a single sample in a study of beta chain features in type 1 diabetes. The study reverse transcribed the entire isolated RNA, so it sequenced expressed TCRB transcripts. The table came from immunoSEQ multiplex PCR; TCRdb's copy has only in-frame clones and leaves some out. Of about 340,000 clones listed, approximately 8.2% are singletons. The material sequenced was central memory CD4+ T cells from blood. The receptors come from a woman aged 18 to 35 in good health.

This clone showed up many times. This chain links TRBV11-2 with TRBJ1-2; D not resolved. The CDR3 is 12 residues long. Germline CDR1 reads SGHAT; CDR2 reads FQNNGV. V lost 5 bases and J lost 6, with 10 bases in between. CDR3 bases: TGTGCCAGCAGCGAGAATTCCAATGGCTACACCTTC. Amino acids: CASSENSNGYTF.

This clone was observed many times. CDR3 nucleotides: TGCGCCAGCAGCTTACAGGGGGCGAGGACCGGGGAGCTGTTTTTT. Its translation: CASSLQGARTGELFF. This rearrangement joins TRBV5-1 to TRBJ2-2; 9 bases are a match to TRBD1. The V gene's germline CDR1 is SGHRS and CDR2 YFSETQ. V lost 2 bases, J lost 5 bases, and 4 bases stayed unmatched. The CDR3 extends over 15 amino acids.

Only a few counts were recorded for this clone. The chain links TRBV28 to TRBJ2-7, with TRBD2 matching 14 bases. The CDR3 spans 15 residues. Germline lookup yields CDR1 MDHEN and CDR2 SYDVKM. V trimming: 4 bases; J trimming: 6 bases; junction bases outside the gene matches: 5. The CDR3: CASSWAGLAGVEQYF. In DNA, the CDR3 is TGTGCCAGCAGTTGGGCGGGACTAGCGGGAGTCGAGCAGTACTTC.

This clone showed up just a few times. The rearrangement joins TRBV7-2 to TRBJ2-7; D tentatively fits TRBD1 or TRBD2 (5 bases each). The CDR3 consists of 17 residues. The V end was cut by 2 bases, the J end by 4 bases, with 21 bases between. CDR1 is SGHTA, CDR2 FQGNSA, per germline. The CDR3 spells CASSLQGVLYGGYEQYF. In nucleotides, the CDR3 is TGTGCCAGCAGCTTACAGGGAGTCTTATATGGCGGGTACGAGCAGTACTTC.

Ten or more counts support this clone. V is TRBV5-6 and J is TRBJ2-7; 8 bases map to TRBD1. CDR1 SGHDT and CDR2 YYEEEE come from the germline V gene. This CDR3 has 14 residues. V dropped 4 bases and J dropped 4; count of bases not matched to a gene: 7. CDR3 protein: CASSHGQGAYEQYF. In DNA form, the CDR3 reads TGTGCCAGCAGCCACGGACAGGGAGCTTACGAGCAGTACTTC.

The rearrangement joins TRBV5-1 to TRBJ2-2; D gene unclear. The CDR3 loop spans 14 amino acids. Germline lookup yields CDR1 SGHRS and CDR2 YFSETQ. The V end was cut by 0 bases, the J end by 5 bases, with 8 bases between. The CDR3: CASSLGHRTGELFF. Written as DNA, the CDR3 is TGCGCCAGCAGCTTGGGGCATAGGACCGGGGAGCTGTTTTTT. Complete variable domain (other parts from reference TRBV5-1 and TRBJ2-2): KAGVTQTPRYLIKTRGQQVTLSCSPISGHRSVSWYQQTPGQGLQFLFEYFSETQRNKGNFPGRFSGRQFSNSRSEMNVSTLELGDSALYLCASSLGHRTGELFFGEGSRLTVL.

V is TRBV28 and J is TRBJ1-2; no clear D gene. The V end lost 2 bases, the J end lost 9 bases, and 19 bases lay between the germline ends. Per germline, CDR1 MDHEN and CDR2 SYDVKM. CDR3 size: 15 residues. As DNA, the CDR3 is TGTGCCAGCAGTTTAGCCCCCCACCTACTTAAGAGCTACACCTTC. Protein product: CASSLAPHLLKSYTF.

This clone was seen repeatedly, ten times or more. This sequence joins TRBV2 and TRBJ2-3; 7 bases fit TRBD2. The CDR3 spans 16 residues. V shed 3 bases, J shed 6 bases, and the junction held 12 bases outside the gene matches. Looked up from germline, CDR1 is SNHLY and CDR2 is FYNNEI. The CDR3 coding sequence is TGTGCCAGCAGTGATGGGCTAGCGGTACCCTCCGATACGCAGTATTTT. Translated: CASSDGLAVPSDTQYF.

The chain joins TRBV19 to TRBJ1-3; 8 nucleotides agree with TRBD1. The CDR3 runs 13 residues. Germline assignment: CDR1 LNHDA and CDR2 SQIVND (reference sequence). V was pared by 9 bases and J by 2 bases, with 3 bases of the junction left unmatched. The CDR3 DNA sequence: TGTGCCAGCTCCAGGGGGCCTGGAAACACCATATATTTT. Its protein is CASSRGPGNTIYF.